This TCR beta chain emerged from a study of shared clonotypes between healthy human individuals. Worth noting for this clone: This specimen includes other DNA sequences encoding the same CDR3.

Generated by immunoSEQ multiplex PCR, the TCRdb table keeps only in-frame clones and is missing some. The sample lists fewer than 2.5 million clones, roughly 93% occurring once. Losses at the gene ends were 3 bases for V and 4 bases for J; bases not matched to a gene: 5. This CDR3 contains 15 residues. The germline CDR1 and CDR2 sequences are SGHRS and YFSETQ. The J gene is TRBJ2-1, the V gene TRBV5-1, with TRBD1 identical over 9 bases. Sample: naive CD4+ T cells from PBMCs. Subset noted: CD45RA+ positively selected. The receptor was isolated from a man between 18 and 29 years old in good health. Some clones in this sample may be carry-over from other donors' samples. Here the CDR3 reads CASSSGTGSYNEQFF. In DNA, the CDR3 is TGCGCCAGCAGCTCCGGGACAGGGTCTTACAATGAGCAGTTCTTC.